This T cell receptor (beta chain) comes out of a study of siplizumab effects on memory and regulatory T cells. In regard to this clone: Its antigen remains unknown.

The repertoire was sequenced with immunoSEQ multiplex PCR; TCRdb's copy has only in-frame clones and lacks some. The sample lists approximately 100,000 clones, just over 90% occurring once. General observations from the study: Memory cells seemed less diverse than naive T cells, which also seemed major contributors to the alloresponse. A significant reduction in alloreactive sequences traceable to unstimulated CD4+ memory cells was produced by siplizumab.

Germline CDR1 reads ENHRY; CDR2 reads SYGVKD. The CDR3 covers 14 residues. Trimming took 3 bases from V and 3 from J, leaving 12 bases between them. Sample: non-Treg CD4+ T cells sorted from blood. The chain recombines TRBV10-3 with TRBJ2-7; tentatively, D is TRBD2 (5 bases). This TCR came from a human donor in good health. The CDR3 region is CAISDGRESYEQYF. The CDR3 DNA sequence: TGTGCCATCAGTGATGGGAGAGAGAGCTACGAGCAGTACTTC.